This TCR beta chain was recovered during a study of PD-L1 blockade in urothelial cancer. Study-level information: At some point between 2012 and 2014, patients got going on atezolizumab, taking 1,200 mg intravenously every 3 weeks. Patients' prior chemotherapy regimens numbered 0 to 3.

Sample time point: peripheral blood 6 weeks after treatment start. Diagnoses among patients were locally advanced or metastatic urothelial carcinoma. Assay: immunoSEQ multiplex PCR; the TCRdb copy retains only in-frame clones and omits some. The sample lists 100,000 to 150,000 clones; about 84% were seen once. Germline CDR1 and CDR2: LNHDA and SQIVND (reference sequence). Trimming took 4 bases from V and 4 from J; bases not matched to a gene: 5. CDR3 length: 14 residues. The chain uses TRBV19 and TRBJ2-5; 8 positions agree with TRBD2. The source was PBMCs, collected around atezolizumab (anti-PD-L1) treatment. The sequence was collected from a man aged 50 to 59 with urothelial cancer. The CDR3 coding sequence is TGTGCCAGTAGTAAGGGACTAGTGGGAGAGACCCAGTACTTC. It encodes CASSKGLVGETQYF.